This T cell receptor beta chain stems from a study of T cell repertoires in cytomegalovirus infection. Study-wide background: CMV infection and matching HLA type were both indicated by public TCR beta signatures.

Study findings and constraints: Cumulative frequency (of public TCR beta family members) identified carriers of CMV plus the relevant HLA.

Trimming took off 4 bases at V and 1 base at J, with 10 bases between the two ends. CDR1 is SEHNR and CDR2 is FQNEAQ in the germline V gene (reference sequence). The CDR3 has 14 residues. This clonotype came up a few times. Antigen unknown. TCRdb reprocessed the reads with MiXCR, giving one entry per CDR3 protein. Here the sample spans under 70,000 distinct CDR3 sequences, roughly a third being singletons. The receptor comes from a human donor in good health (CMV status not recorded). Some clones in this sample may be carry-over from other donors' samples. The material sequenced was PBMCs, sequenced either directly or after in vitro stimulation (not recorded which). This chain links TRBV7-9 with TRBJ1-1; no firm D call. DNA of the CDR3: TGTGCCAGCAGCTCCAGCGGGGAGAACACTGAAGCTTTCTTT. This translates into CASSSSGENTEAFF.